This T cell receptor (beta chain) was documented in a study of PD-L1 blockade in urothelial cancer (dated by TCRdb to about 2017). Regarding the study in general: Therapy was started at some point between 2013 and 2015 for all patients, and atezolizumab 1,200 mg was administered intravenously every 3 weeks. Durable clinical benefit was achieved by nine patients but not by the remaining 20. Somatic, immune and clinical correlates of response to PD-L1 blockade with atezolizumab in urothelial cancer were the focus of an exploratory multi-omic analysis. About 85% of the 29 patients were males with bladder-origin urothelial cancer, and 18 of 29 reported a prior smoking history. Durable clinical benefit was defined as a progression-free survival longer than 6 months, and TCR features were additionally tested against progression-free survival and overall survival. An ECOG performance status of 0 or 1 was recorded for the patients, and 0 to 3 prior chemotherapy regimens had been received by the patients. Pretreatment tumor samples and matched peripheral blood, collected serially before and after atezolizumab treatment, underwent TCR sequencing. In the same patients, whole exome sequencing and RNA sequencing of pretreatment tumors were performed in addition to TCR sequencing. Around 30 patients had pretreatment blood TCR-seq, some 25 had at least one posttreatment blood collection, and some 25 had tumor TCR-seq. Blood samples were analyzed at 3 weeks after treatment start (second dose) and at 6 weeks after treatment start. Blood samples gave a median of approximately 150,000 T cells and 77,000 or so unique TCRs, with a median clonality of approximately 0.078. Study-wide findings and limitations: Greater expansion of tumor-associated TCR clones in peripheral blood 3 weeks after the start of treatment was observed in patients with durable benefit (n of about 21, p = 0.022). Because of the small sample size (n ≈ 29) and the many exploratory analyses performed, the results are intended to be regarded as hypothesis-generating. A pretreatment peripheral blood TCR clonality below the median was linked to improved progression-free and overall survival.

Of note for this clone: Its antigen is currently not known. The input lacks base qualities; no much larger clone sits a single base away.

In the germline V gene, CDR1 corresponds to MNHEY and CDR2 to SVGAGI. Cut back by 5 bases and 7 bases, the V and J ends lie 18 bases apart. The CDR3 has 15 amino acids, counting the end cysteine and phenylalanine. Only CDR3 DNA is held: 45 bases, read in frame from base 1. Each PCR received spiked-in synthetic TCR analog templates so that absolute template abundance could be estimated from read counts. Using the immunoSEQ assay, TCRbeta CDR3 regions were amplified from genomic DNA with bias-controlled V and J gene primers. Sequencing of rearranged TCRbeta segments was performed at approximately 20X coverage. As for how the authors treated the data: Clustering was used to correct sequencing errors, and CDR3s were annotated against IMGT to assign V, D and J genes. Downstream analyses used only productive TCRbeta rearrangements and left out out-of-frame or stop-codon sequences. Clonality was computed as one minus Shannon entropy normalized by the log of the number of unique productive sequences. Fisher's exact test with Benjamini-Hochberg correction, using a cutoff of adjusted p below 0.01, was how clones that differed between time points or between blood and tumor were identified. In its TCRdb copy, this immuneACCESS table keeps in-frame sequences only and misses some clones. Where compared with another copy, unresolved V genes explain less than half of these, and the others have no known cause. V, J and clone size are taken as reported in that table, and D and trimming were inferred from the DNA itself. The sample contains more than 80,000 clones, 82% of them found a single time. Of the sample, roughly 9.5% is held by the ten largest clones.

The cohort included 29 patients with locally advanced or metastatic urothelial carcinoma who were treated at Memorial Sloan Kettering on a trial protocol. Peripheral blood mononuclear cells were collected pretreatment and during treatment, with between 1 and 8 total time points obtained per patient. The Qiagen DNeasy Blood extraction kit was used to purify genomic DNA from total PBMCs and from tumor samples. Collected pretreatment and during treatment, PBMCs were isolated and stored as previously described. The sequenced sample was PBMCs, obtained around atezolizumab (anti-PD-L1) treatment. This TCR was sampled from a man between 65 and 79 years old with urothelial cancer. This receptor chain uses TRBV6-5 and TRBJ2-1, and possibly TRBD2, on 6 matching bases. The bases read TGTGCCAGCAGTGCCGCGGGACCCACAACAAATGAGCAGTTCTTC. Translated, this gives CASSAAGPTTNEQFF.